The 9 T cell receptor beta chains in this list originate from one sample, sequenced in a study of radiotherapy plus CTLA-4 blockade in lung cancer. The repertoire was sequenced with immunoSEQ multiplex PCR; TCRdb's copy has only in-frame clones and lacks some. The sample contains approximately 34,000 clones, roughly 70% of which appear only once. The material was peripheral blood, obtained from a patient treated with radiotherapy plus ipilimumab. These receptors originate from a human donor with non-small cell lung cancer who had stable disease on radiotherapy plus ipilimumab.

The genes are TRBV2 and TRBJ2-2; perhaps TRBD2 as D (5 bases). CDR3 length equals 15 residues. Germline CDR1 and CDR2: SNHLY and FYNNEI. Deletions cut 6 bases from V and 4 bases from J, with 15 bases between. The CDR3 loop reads CASRLARGATGELFF. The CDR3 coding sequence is TGTGCCAGCAGGTTAGCGCGAGGTGCCACCGGGGAGCTGTTTTTT.

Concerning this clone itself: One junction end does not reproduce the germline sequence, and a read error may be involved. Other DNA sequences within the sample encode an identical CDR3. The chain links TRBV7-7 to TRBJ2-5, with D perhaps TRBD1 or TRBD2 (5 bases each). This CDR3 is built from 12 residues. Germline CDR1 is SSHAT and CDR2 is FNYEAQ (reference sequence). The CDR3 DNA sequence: TGTGCTAGCAGCTTAATGGGGGAAACCCAGTACTTC. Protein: CASSLMGETQYF.

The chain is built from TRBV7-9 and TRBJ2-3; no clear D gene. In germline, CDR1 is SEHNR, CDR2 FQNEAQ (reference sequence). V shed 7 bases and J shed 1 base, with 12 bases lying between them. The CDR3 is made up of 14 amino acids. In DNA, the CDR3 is TGTGCCAGCACCCAGTCGGGTCGCACAGATACGCAGTATTTT. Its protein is CASTQSGRTDTQYF.

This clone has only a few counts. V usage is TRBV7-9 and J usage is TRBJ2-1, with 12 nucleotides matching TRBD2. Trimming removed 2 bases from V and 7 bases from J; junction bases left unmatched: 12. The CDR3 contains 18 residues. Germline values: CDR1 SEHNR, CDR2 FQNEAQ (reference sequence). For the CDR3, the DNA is TGTGCCAGCAGCTTACCCCCGCGACTAGCGGGAGTGAGAAATGAGCAGTTCTTC. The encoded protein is CASSLPPRLAGVRNEQFF.

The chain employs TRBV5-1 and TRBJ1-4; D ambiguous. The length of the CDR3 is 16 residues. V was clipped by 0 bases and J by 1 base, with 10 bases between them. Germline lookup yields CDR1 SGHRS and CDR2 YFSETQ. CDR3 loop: CASSLGHLETNEKLFF. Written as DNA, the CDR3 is TGCGCCAGCAGCTTGGGGCACCTAGAAACTAATGAAAAACTGTTTTTT.

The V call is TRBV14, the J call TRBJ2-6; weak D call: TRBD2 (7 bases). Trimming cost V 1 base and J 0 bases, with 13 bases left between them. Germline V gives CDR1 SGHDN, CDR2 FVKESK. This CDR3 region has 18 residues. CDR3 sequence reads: CASSQGSGGVSGANVLTF. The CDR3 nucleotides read TGTGCCAGCAGCCAAGGATCGGGGGGCGTCTCTGGGGCCAACGTCCTGACTTTC.

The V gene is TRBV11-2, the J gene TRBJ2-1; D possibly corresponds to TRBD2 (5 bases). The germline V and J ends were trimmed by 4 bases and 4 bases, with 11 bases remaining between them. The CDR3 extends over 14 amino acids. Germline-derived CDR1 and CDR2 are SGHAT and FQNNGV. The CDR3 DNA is TGTGCCAGCAGCTCCGGAGGACCTTACAATGAGCAGTTCTTC. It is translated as CASSSGGPYNEQFF. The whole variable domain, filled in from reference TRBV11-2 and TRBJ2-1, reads EAGVAQSPRYKIIEKRQSVAFWCNPISGHATLYWYQQILGQGPKLLIQFQNNGVVDDSQLPKDRFSAERLKGVDSTLKIQPAKLEDSAVYLCASSSGGPYNEQFFGPGTRLTVL.

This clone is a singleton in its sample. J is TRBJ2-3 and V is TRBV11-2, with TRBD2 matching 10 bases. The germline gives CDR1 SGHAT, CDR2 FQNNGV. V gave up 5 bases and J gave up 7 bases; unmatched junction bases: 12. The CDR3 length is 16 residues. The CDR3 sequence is CASSAKAGGPSYTQYF. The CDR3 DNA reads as TGTGCCAGCAGCGCGAAAGCGGGGGGGCCCTCGTATACGCAGTATTTT.

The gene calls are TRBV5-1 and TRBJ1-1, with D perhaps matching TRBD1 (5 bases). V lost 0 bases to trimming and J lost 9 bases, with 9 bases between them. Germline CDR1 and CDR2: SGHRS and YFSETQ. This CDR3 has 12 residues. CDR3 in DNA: TGCGCCAGCAGCTTGGGGTCAGGGAAAGCTTTCTTT. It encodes CASSLGSGKAFF.